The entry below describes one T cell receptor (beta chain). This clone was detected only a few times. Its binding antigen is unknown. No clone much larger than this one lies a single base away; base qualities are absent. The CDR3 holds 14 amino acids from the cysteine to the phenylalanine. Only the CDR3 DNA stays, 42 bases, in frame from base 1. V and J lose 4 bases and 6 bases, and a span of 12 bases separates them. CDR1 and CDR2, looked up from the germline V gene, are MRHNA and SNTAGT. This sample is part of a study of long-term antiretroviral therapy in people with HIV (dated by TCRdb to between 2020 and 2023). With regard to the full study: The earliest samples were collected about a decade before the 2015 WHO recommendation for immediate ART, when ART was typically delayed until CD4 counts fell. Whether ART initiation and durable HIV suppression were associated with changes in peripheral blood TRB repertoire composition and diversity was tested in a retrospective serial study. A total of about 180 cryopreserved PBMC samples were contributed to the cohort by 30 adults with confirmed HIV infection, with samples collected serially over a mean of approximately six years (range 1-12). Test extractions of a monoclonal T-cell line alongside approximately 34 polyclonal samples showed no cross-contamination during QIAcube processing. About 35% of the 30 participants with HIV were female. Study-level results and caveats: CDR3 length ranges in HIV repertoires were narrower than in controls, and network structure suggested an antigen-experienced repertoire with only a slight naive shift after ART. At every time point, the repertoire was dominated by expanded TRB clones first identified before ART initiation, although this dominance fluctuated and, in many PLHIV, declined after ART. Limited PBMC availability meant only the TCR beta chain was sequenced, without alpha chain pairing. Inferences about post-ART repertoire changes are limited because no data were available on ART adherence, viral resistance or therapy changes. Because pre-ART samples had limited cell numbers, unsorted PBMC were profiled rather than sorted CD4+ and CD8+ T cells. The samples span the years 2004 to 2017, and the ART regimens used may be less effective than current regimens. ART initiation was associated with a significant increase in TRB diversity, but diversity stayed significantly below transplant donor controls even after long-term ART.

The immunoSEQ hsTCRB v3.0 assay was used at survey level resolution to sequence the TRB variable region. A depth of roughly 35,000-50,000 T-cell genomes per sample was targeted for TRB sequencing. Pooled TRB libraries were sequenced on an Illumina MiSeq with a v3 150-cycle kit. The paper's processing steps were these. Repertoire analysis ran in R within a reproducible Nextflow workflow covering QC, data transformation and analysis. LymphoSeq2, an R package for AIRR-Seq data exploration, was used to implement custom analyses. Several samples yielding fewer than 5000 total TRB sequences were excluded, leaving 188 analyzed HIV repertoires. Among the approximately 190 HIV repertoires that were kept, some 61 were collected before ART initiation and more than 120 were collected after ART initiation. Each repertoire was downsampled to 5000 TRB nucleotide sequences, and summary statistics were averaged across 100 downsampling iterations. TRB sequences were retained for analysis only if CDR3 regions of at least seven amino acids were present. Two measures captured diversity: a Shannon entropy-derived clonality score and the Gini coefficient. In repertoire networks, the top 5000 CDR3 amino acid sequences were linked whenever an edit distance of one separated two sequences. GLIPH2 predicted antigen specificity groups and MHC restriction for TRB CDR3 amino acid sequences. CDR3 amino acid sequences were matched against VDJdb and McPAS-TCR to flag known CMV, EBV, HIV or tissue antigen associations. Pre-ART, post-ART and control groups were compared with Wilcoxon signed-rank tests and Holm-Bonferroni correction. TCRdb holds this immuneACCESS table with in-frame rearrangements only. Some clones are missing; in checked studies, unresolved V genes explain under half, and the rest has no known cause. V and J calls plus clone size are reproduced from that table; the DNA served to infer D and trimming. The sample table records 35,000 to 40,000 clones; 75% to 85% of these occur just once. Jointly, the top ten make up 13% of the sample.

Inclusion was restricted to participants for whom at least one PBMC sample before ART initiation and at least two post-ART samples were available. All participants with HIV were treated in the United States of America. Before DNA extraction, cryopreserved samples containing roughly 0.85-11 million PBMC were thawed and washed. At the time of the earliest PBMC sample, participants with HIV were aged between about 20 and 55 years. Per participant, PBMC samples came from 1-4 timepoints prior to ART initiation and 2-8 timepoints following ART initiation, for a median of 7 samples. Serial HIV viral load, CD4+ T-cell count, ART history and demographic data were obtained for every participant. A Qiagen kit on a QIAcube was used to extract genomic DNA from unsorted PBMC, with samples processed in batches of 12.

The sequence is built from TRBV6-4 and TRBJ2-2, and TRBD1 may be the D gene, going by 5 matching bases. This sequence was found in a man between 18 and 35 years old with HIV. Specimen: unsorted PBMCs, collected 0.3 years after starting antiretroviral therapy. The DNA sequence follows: TGTGCCAGCAGTGTCCAGGGCGAGGCCGGGGAGCTGTTTTTT. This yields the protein CASSVQGEAGELFF.